One sample yielded the 30 T cell receptor beta chains listed below, sequenced in a study of blood T cell repertoires in COVID-19. Using immunoSEQ multiplex PCR, the repertoire was profiled, and TCRdb retains in-frame clones only, with some absent. This table has approximately 260,000 clones, 89% appearing once. The sequenced sample was peripheral blood. These receptors were collected from a man aged 50-59 years with acute or convalescent COVID-19.

The chain couples TRBV19 to TRBJ2-6; the D is unclear. Per the germline V gene, CDR1 is LNHDA and CDR2 is SQIVND (reference sequence). The CDR3 totals 13 residues. The V end was cut by 7 bases, the J end by 2 bases, with 6 bases between. Here the CDR3 DNA reads TGTGCCAGTACGGTCACTGGGGCCAACGTCCTGACTTTC. Protein product: CASTVTGANVLTF. Full variable domain (remainder filled in from reference TRBV19 and TRBJ2-6): DGGITQSPKYLFRKEGQNVTLSCEQNLNHDAMYWYRQDPGQGLRLIYYSQIVNDFQKGDIAEGYSVSREKKESFPLTVTSAQKNPTAFYLCASTVTGANVLTFGAGSRLTVL.

This chain connects TRBV18 to TRBJ2-5; the match to TRBD1 covers 9 bases. V shed 3 bases, J shed 2 bases, and the junction held 7 bases outside the gene matches. The V gene's germline CDR1 is KGHSH and CDR2 LQKENI. This CDR3 spans 16 amino acids. The DNA of the CDR3 is TGTGCCAGCTCACCCCGGGACAGGGTCCTACAAGAGACCCAGTACTTC. Amino acids: CASSPRDRVLQETQYF.

This rearrangement joins TRBV5-1 to TRBJ2-3; 11 bases are shared with TRBD2. The CDR3 length is 16 residues. The ends lost 3 bases at V and 2 bases at J; junction bases unmatched: 5. CDR1 and CDR2 (germline): SGHRS, YFSETQ. The CDR3 sequence: CASSSGTSGFTDTQYF. DNA of the CDR3: TGCGCCAGCAGCTCCGGGACTAGCGGATTCACAGATACGCAGTATTTT. Full variable domain (missing parts from reference TRBV5-1 and TRBJ2-3): KAGVTQTPRYLIKTRGQQVTLSCSPISGHRSVSWYQQTPGQGLQFLFEYFSETQRNKGNFPGRFSGRQFSNSRSEMNVSTLELGDSALYLCASSSGTSGFTDTQYFGPGTRLTVL.

The chain links TRBV5-1 to TRBJ2-2; 8 positions match TRBD1. Germline V gene data show CDR1 as SGHRS and CDR2 as YFSETQ. This CDR3 spans 14 amino acids. The V gene end was trimmed by 2 bases and the J gene end by 4 bases; junction bases not matched to a gene: 1. The CDR3 nucleotides are TGCGCCAGCAGCTTAGGACAGGGCACCGGGGAGCTGTTTTTT. This codes for CASSLGQGTGELFF.

The CDR3 coding sequence is TGCGCCAGCAGCCAGGGACAGGGTTCTTACTCTGGGGCCAACGTCCTGACTTTC. Its protein is CASSQGQGSYSGANVLTF. This sequence joins TRBV4-1 and TRBJ2-6; 9 bases align to TRBD1. The J segment lost 0 bases and the V segment lost 3 bases, leaving 6 bases of the junction unmatched. The CDR3 runs to 18 residues. Germline V gene sequence: CDR1 MGHRA, CDR2 YSYEKL.

V gene TRBV30 combines with J gene TRBJ1-1; unclear D gene. This CDR3 has 14 residues. Trimming took off 2 bases at V and 1 base at J, with 11 bases between the two ends. The germline CDR1 and CDR2 sequences are GTSNPN and SVGIG (reference sequence). The DNA of the CDR3 is TGTGCCTGGAGTTCTATTGTAGCGAACACTGAAGCTTTCTTT. Its protein product is CAWSSIVANTEAFF.

This clone was recorded only once. The genes are TRBV5-1 and TRBJ2-5; D ambiguous. CDR3 length: 13 amino acids. CDR1 SGHRS and CDR2 YFSETQ come from the germline V gene. V gave up 4 bases and J gave up 2 bases, with 9 bases separating them. The CDR3, as DNA: TGCGCCAGCAGCGGCCTGGTTCAAGAGACCCAGTACTTC. Amino acids: CASSGLVQETQYF.

This clone occurred once. V and J are TRBV2 and TRBJ1-4; the D is unclear. Germline CDR1 SNHLY, CDR2 FYNNEI. The V and J ends lost 4 bases and 7 bases respectively, with 13 bases between them. There are 14 residues in the CDR3. The CDR3 here is CASSGSQYLEKLFF. DNA for the CDR3: TGTGCCAGCAGTGGGTCACAGTACCTTGAAAAACTGTTTTTT.

The J gene is TRBJ1-1, the V gene TRBV7-9; TRBD1 is a possible D gene (6 bases). The CDR3 has 15 residues. V lost 4 bases to trimming and J lost 4 bases, with 16 bases between them. Germline V lookup: CDR1 SEHNR, CDR2 FQNEAQ (reference sequence). CDR3 region: CASSSNRQGTTEAFF. For the CDR3, the DNA is TGTGCCAGCAGCTCTAACCGCCAGGGGACCACTGAAGCTTTCTTT.

This rearrangement joins TRBV19 to TRBJ1-6, with a tentative D call TRBD1 (5 bases). This CDR3 has 14 residues. V shed 5 bases and J shed 3 bases, with 8 bases lying between them. Germline CDR1 is LNHDA and CDR2 is SQIVND (reference sequence). CDR3 sequence: CASSLGGYNSPLHF. CDR3 nucleotides: TGTGCCAGTAGTTTGGGGGGCTATAATTCACCCCTCCACTTT.

This clone has just a few counts. V and J are TRBV10-3 and TRBJ1-2, with 10 bases aligning to TRBD1. The length of the CDR3 is 14 residues. V was pared by 5 bases and J by 8 bases, with 8 bases of the junction left unmatched. Germline V gene sequence: CDR1 ENHRY, CDR2 SYGVKD. DNA for the CDR3: TGTGCCATCAGTTCTACCGGGACAGGGGACGGCTACACCTTC. Residues: CAISSTGTGDGYTF.

This clone occurred many times. V usage is TRBV14 and J usage is TRBJ1-1; 7 bases fit TRBD1. The CDR3 runs 14 residues. The germline gives CDR1 SGHDN, CDR2 FVKESK. Trimming removed 4 bases from V and 5 bases from J; junction bases left unmatched: 7. Written as DNA, the CDR3 is TGTGCCAGCAGCCTCCACGCAGGGGGAACTGAAGCTTTCTTT. This sequence encodes CASSLHAGGTEAFF.

This rearrangement joins TRBV4-1 to TRBJ2-5, with TRBD2 as a possible D gene (6 bases). V was shortened by 1 base and J by 2 bases, with 14 bases between the two germline ends. The CDR3 sequence is 16 residues long. Germline lookup yields CDR1 MGHRA and CDR2 YSYEKL. CDR3 region: CASSQVPTRPQETQYF. The CDR3 nucleotides read TGCGCCAGCAGCCAAGTGCCGACTAGGCCACAAGAGACCCAGTACTTC.

The gene calls are TRBV11-2 and TRBJ2-5; D gene uncertain. Germline CDR1 SGHAT, CDR2 FQNNGV. This CDR3 contains 15 residues. V was shortened by 1 base and J by 1 base, with 10 bases between the two germline ends. The DNA for the CDR3 is TGTGCCAGCAGCTTAGGTGGTCCGAGCCAAGAGACCCAGTACTTC. Translation gives CASSLGGPSQETQYF. Combining the CDR3 with reference TRBV11-2 and TRBJ2-5 gives the whole variable domain EAGVAQSPRYKIIEKRQSVAFWCNPISGHATLYWYQQILGQGPKLLIQFQNNGVVDDSQLPKDRFSAERLKGVDSTLKIQPAKLEDSAVYLCASSLGGPSQETQYFGPGTRLLVL.

The rearrangement links TRBV2 to TRBJ1-1; unclear D gene. The CDR3 runs 10 residues. Deletions cut 5 bases from V and 5 bases from J, with 3 bases between. The germline gives CDR1 SNHLY, CDR2 FYNNEI. The CDR3 sequence: CASSTTEAFF. The DNA for the CDR3 is TGTGCCAGCAGTACTACTGAAGCTTTCTTT. Complete variable domain (other parts from reference TRBV2 and TRBJ1-1): EPEVTQTPSHQVTQMGQEVILRCVPISNHLYFYWYRQILGQKVEFLVSFYNNEISEKSEIFDDQFSVERPDGSNFTLKIRSTKLEDSAMYFCASSTTEAFFGQGTRLTVV.

V and J are TRBV15 and TRBJ2-7, with unresolved D. V lost 0 bases, J lost 2 bases, and 8 bases lay in between. Germline V gene lookup returns CDR1 LNHNV and CDR2 YYDKDF (reference sequence). The CDR3 has 14 amino acids. CDR3 bases: TGTGCCACCAGCAGAGATTACAGTCCCTACGAGCAGTACTTC. Residues: CATSRDYSPYEQYF.

V is TRBV11-2 and J is TRBJ2-7, with TRBD2 identical over 7 bases. With 7 bases clipped from V and 2 bases from J, the junction kept 8 bases outside the gene matches. The CDR3 runs to 14 residues. CDR1 and CDR2 (germline): SGHAT, FQNNGV. CDR3 coding DNA: TGTGCCAGCAATTCAGCGGGGATTCCCTACGAGCAGTACTTC. It specifies CASNSAGIPYEQYF.

A few counts support this clone. The V call is TRBV14, the J call TRBJ2-2; D remains unclear. Trimming left V 3 bases short and J 9 bases short, with 14 bases between. CDR3 length: 14 amino acids. Germline lookup yields CDR1 SGHDN and CDR2 FVKESK. The CDR3 reads CASSHLEDDWELFF. CDR3 sequence (DNA): TGTGCCAGCAGCCACCTCGAAGATGACTGGGAGCTGTTTTTT.

This sequence joins TRBV28 and TRBJ2-1; perhaps TRBD2 as D (7 bases). In germline, CDR1 is MDHEN, CDR2 SYDVKM. Trimming pared 6 bases from V and 2 bases from J, leaving 17 bases between. The CDR3 spans 16 residues. CDR3 nucleotide sequence: TGTGCCAGCAGAACGATCGTGGGGGGGCCCTACAATGAGCAGTTCTTC. It is translated as CASRTIVGGPYNEQFF.

The genes are TRBV12-3 or TRBV12-4 and TRBJ2-7; 7 positions agree with TRBD1. V shed 1 base and J 3 bases; nucleotides not matched to a gene: 0. The CDR3 loop spans 13 amino acids. The CDR3 spells CASSLGDSYEQYF. The DNA of the CDR3 is TGTGCCAGCAGTTTAGGGGACAGCTACGAGCAGTACTTC.

This sequence joins TRBV6-5 and TRBJ1-4; 12 bases are a match to TRBD1. From germline, CDR1 is MNHEY and CDR2 SVGAGI. The J segment lost 7 bases and the V segment lost 6 bases, leaving 6 bases of the junction unmatched. There are 15 residues in the CDR3. In nucleotides, the CDR3 is TGTGCCAGCAGACATCCGGGACAGGGGGCTGAAAAACTGTTTTTT. Residues: CASRHPGQGAEKLFF.

V and J are TRBV3-1 (or the pseudogene TRBV3-2) and TRBJ1-6; 7 bases are shared with TRBD1. The CDR3 covers 12 residues. Per germline, CDR1 LGHDT and CDR2 YNNKEL (reference sequence). The CDR3: CAGGSEGSPLHF. DNA for the CDR3: TGTGCAGGGGGCTCGGAAGGGTCACCCCTCCACTTT.

This clone has just a few counts. As DNA, the CDR3 is TGTGCCAGCAGCTTACCGGGGTTCAACACAGATACGCAGTATTTT. Protein sequence: CASSLPGFNTDTQYF. This sequence joins TRBV7-3 and TRBJ2-3; tentatively, D is TRBD2 (5 bases). The CDR3 sequence is 15 residues long. CDR1 is SGHTA, CDR2 FQGTGA, per germline. Trimming removed 2 bases from V and 2 bases from J, with 11 bases in between.

The V call is TRBV24-1, the J call TRBJ2-2, with D perhaps TRBD1 (5 bases). CDR1 and CDR2 (germline): KGHDR, SFDVKD. Trimming stripped 5 bases from V and 6 bases from J, with 9 bases between. CDR3 size: 13 residues. CDR3 bases: TGTGCCACCAGTGGTCCCAGGGCCGGGGAGCTGTTTTTT. This gives the protein CATSGPRAGELFF.

The V and J genes are TRBV10-2 and TRBJ2-3; 7 bases agree with TRBD2. Trimming removed 6 bases from V and 4 bases from J; junction bases left unmatched: 7. CDR1 and CDR2 (germline): WSHSY, SAAADI. CDR3 size: 14 residues. In nucleotides, the CDR3 is TGCGCCAGCAGGGGGGGGTATCGGTCAGATACGCAGTATTTT. Protein: CASRGGYRSDTQYF.

This rearrangement joins TRBV2 to TRBJ1-2, with a weak D call TRBD1 (5 bases). Per germline, CDR1 SNHLY and CDR2 FYNNEI. V was trimmed by 2 bases and J by 5 bases, leaving 18 bases between them. CDR3 length: 16 amino acids. The CDR3, as DNA: TGTGCCAGCAGTGAAAGTGGGGACCGCCGGGGGTATGGCTACACCTTC. Translation: CASSESGDRRGYGYTF.

The chain is built from TRBV5-1 and TRBJ1-1, with a possible D match to TRBD1 (5 bases). CDR1 and CDR2 (germline): SGHRS, YFSETQ. V lost 4 bases, J lost 0 bases, and 16 bases lay in between. The CDR3 is 16 amino acids. The CDR3 bases are TGCGCCAGCAGCCATGACAGTTCATACCTGAACACTGAAGCTTTCTTT. Its translation is CASSHDSSYLNTEAFF.

The chain carries TRBV6-5 and TRBJ1-4; maybe TRBD1 (5 bases). The CDR3 covers 14 residues. Trimming took 7 bases from V and 4 from J, leaving 13 bases between them. The germline V gene encodes CDR1 MNHEY and CDR2 SVGAGI. CDR3 protein: CASTLGEGNEKLFF. The CDR3 coding sequence is TGTGCCAGCACCCTGGGGGAGGGTAATGAAAAACTGTTTTTT.

This sequence joins TRBV2 and TRBJ1-4, with 8 bases aligning to TRBD1. This CDR3 is 13 amino acids long. V shed 8 bases and J 4 bases; nucleotides not matched to a gene: 3. Germline V lookup: CDR1 SNHLY, CDR2 FYNNEI. The CDR3 region is CASGQGLNEKLFF. CDR3 coding DNA: TGTGCCAGCGGACAGGGCCTTAATGAAAAACTGTTTTTT.

The rearrangement uses TRBV20-1 and TRBJ1-2, with D maybe TRBD1 (6 bases). The ends were cut back, 3 bases at V and 7 bases at J, with 15 bases in the middle. Looked up from germline, CDR1 is DFQATT and CDR2 is SNEGSKA (reference sequence). CDR3 size: 13 residues. The CDR3 nucleotides are TGCAGTGCTAGTAGTACAGGGCCGGGTGGCTACACCTTC. Its translation: CSASSTGPGGYTF.